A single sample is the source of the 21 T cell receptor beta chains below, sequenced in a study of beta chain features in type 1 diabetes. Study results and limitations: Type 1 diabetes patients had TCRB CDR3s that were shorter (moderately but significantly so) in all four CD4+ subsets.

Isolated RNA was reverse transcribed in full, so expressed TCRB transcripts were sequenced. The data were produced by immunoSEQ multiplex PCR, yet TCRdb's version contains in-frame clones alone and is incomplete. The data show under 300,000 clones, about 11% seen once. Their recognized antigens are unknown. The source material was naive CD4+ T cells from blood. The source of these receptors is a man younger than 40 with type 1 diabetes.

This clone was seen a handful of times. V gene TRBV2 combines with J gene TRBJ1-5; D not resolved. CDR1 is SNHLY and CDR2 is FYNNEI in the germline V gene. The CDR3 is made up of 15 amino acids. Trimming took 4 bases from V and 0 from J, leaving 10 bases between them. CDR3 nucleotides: TGTGCCAGCAGTGTCCAAACTAATAGCAATCAGCCCCAGCATTTT. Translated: CASSVQTNSNQPQHF.

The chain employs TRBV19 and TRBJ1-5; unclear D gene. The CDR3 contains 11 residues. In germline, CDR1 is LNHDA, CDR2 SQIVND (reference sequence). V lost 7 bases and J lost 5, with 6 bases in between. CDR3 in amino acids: CASNLDQPQHF. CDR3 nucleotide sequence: TGTGCCAGTAATTTAGATCAGCCCCAGCATTTT. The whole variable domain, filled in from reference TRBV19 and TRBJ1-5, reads DGGITQSPKYLFRKEGQNVTLSCEQNLNHDAMYWYRQDPGQGLRLIYYSQIVNDFQKGDIAEGYSVSREKKESFPLTVTSAQKNPTAFYLCASNLDQPQHFGDGTRLSIL.

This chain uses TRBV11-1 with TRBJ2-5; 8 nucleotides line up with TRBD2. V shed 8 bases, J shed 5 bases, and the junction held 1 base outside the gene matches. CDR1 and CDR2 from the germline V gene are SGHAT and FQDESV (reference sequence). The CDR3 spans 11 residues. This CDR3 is CASGTRETQYF. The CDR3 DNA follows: TGTGCCAGCGGGACTAGGGAGACCCAGTACTTC.

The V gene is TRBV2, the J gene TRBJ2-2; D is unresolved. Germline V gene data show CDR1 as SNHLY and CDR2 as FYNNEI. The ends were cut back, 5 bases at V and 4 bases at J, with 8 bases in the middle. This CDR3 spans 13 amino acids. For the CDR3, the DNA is TGTGCCAGCAGTTACAGCTCCACCGGGGAGCTGTTTTTT. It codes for CASSYSSTGELFF.

The CDR3, as DNA: TGTGCCTGGAGTTCCGGTCTTATGGAGGAAAAACTGTTTTTT. Amino acid sequence: CAWSSGLMEEKLFF. This chain joins TRBV30 and TRBJ1-4; D is unresolved. This CDR3 is built from 14 residues. Per germline, CDR1 GTSNPN and CDR2 SVGIG (reference sequence). Trimming left V 2 bases short and J 8 bases short, with 15 bases between.

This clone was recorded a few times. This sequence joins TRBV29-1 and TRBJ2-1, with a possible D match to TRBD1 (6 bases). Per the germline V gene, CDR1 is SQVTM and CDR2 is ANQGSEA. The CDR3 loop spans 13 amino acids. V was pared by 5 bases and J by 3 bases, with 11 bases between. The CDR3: CSVRQGIYNEQFF. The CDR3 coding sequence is TGCAGCGTTAGGCAGGGGATCTACAATGAGCAGTTCTTC.

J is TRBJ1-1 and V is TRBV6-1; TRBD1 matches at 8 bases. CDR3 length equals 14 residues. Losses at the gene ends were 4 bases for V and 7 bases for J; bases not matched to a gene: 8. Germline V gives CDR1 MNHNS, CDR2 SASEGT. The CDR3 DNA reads TGTGCCAGCAGTGCCACCGGGACAGGCGGTGAAGCTTTCTTT. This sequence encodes CASSATGTGGEAFF.

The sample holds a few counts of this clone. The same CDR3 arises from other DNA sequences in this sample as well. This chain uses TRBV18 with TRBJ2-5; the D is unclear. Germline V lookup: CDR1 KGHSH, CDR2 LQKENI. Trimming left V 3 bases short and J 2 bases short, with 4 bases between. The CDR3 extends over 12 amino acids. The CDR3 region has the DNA TGTGCCAGCTCACCCCGGCAAGAGACCCAGTACTTC. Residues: CASSPRQETQYF.

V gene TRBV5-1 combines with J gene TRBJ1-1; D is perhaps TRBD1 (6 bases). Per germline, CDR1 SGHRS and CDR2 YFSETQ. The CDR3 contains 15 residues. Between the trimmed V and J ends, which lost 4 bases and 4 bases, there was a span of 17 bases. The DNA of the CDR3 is TGCGCCAGCAGCCTCAGGACCTCCAGGGGCACTGAAGCTTTCTTT. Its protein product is CASSLRTSRGTEAFF.

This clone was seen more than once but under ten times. DNA for the CDR3: TGCGCCAGCAGCTTGGTGGCAGGTGAGAACACTGAAGCTTTCTTT. Its protein product is CASSLVAGENTEAFF. The chain carries TRBV5-1 and TRBJ1-1; the D is unclear. CDR1 is SGHRS and CDR2 is YFSETQ in the germline V gene. CDR3 length: 15 amino acids. Deletions cut 0 bases from V and 1 base from J, with 10 bases between.

Here the CDR3 reads CASSSIGIQYNEQFF. The CDR3 region has the DNA TGTGCCAGCAGTTCCATCGGGATCCAATACAATGAGCAGTTCTTC. V is TRBV28 and J is TRBJ2-1; TRBD2 is a possible D gene (5 bases). Trimming shortened V by 4 bases and J by 4 bases, and 14 bases separated the two germline ends. Germline assignment: CDR1 MDHEN and CDR2 SYDVKM. This CDR3 has 15 amino acids.

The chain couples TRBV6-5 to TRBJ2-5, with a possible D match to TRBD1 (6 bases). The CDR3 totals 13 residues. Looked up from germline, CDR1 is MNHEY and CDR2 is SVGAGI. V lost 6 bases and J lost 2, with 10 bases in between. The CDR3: CASRRTAQETQYF. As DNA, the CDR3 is TGTGCCAGCAGACGGACAGCGCAAGAGACCCAGTACTTC.

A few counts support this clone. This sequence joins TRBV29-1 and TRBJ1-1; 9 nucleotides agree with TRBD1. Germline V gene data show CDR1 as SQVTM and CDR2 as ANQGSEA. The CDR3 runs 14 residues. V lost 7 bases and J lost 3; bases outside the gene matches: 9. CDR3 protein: CSGTLGQGDTEAFF. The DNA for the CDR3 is TGCAGCGGGACCTTGGGACAGGGTGACACTGAAGCTTTCTTT.

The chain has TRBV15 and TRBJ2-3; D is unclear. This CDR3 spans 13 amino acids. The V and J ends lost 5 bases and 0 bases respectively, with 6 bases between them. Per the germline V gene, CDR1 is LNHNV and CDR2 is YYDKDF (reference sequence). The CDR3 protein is CATSQLSTDTQYF. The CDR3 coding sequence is TGTGCCACCAGCCAACTAAGCACAGATACGCAGTATTTT.

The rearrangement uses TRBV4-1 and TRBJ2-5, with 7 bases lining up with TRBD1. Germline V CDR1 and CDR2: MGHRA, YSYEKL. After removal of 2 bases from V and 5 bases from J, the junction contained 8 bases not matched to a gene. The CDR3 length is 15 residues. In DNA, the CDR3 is TGCGCCAGCAGCCAACTTAACAGGGGTGGGGAGACCCAGTACTTC. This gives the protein CASSQLNRGGETQYF.

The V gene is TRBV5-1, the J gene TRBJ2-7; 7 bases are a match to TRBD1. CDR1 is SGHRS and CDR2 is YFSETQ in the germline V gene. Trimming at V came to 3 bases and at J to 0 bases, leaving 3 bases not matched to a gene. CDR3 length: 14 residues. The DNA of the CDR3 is TGCGCCAGCAGCTCACAGGGGTCCTCCTACGAGCAGTACTTC. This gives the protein CASSSQGSSYEQYF.

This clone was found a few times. The CDR3 coding sequence is TGTGCCAGCAGCCTGGATTGGGACAGGGGGAGATATGGCTACACCTTC. Translation: CASSLDWDRGRYGYTF. The chain carries TRBV7-9 and TRBJ1-2; 11 bases fit TRBD1. The CDR3 is made up of 16 amino acids. In germline, CDR1 is SEHNR, CDR2 FQNEAQ (reference sequence). V gave up 5 bases and J gave up 5 bases; unmatched junction bases: 10.

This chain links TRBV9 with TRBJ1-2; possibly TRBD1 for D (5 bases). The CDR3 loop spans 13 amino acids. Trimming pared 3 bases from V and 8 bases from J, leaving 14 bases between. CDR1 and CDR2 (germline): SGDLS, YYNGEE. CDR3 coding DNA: TGTGCCAGCAGCGCCTACCAGGGTAGCGGCTACACCTTC. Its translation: CASSAYQGSGYTF. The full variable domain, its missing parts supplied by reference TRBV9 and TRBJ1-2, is DSGVTQTPKHLITATGQRVTLRCSPRSGDLSVYWYQQSLDQGLQFLIQYYNGEERAKGNILERFSAQQFPDLHSELNLSSLELGDSALYFCASSAYQGSGYTFGSGTRLTVV.

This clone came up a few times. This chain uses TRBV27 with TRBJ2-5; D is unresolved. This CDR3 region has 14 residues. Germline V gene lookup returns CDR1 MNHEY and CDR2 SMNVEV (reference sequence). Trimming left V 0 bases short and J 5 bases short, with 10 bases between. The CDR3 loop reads CASSLSGFRETQYF. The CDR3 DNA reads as TGTGCCAGCAGTTTATCCGGGTTTCGGGAGACCCAGTACTTC.

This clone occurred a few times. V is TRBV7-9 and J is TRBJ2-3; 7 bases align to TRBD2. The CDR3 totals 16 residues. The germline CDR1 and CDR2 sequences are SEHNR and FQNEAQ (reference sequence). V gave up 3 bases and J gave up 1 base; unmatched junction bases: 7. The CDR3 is CASSLPRRGGTDTQYF. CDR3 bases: TGTGCCAGCAGCTTGCCTCGCCGGGGGGGCACAGATACGCAGTATTTT.

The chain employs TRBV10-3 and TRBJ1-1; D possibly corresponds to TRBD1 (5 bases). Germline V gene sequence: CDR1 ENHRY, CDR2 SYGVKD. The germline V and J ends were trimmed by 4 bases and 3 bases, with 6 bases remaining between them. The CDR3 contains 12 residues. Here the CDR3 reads CAISARDTEAFF. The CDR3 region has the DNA TGTGCCATCAGTGCCAGGGACACTGAAGCTTTCTTT.